The present T cell receptor (beta chain) was sequenced within a study of blood T cell repertoires in COVID-19 (dated by TCRdb to 2020 to 2022). Broadly, across the study: Samples from collaborators originated in the United States, Italy and Spain and spanned both the acute and convalescent phases of COVID-19. The repertoires were released in a freely available public database intended as a resource for research on the immune response to SARS-CoV-2. HLA class I and class II types, where available, came from metadata supplied by the sample provider rather than from assay-based typing. A de-identified subject ID, COVID-19 status, age in years and sex were almost always included in the sample metadata. The material from the prospective study consisted of cDNA or gDNA derived from T cells, B-cell-depleted T cells, or PBMCs. The dataset comprised deeply sampled blood TCRbeta repertoires from subjects exposed to, actively infected with, or recovered from COVID-19. The samples were drawn from two sources: the first 160 participants of the ongoing ImmuneRACE study, and fewer than 1,500 subjects contributed by 6 global collaborators.

Here is what the overall study found, with its caveats: The amount of clinical and demographic metadata varied by source and participant and was provided uncurated.

In the germline V gene, CDR1 corresponds to MDHEN and CDR2 to SYDVKM. The CDR3 starts with the cysteine, ends with the phenylalanine, and has 16 residues. Only CDR3 DNA remains: 48 bases, in frame from the first base. V sheds 6 bases and J sheds 5 bases, leaving 20 bases between their ends. TCRbeta CDR3 regions were amplified from genomic DNA by means of the immunoSEQ Assay, a bias-controlled multiplex PCR. In the original analysis: Nucleated cell counts per sample were estimated from amplification of reference gene primers within the assay. To quantify the absolute abundance of each unique TCRbeta CDR3 rearrangement, sequence reads were collapsed and filtered. For each sample, productive Simpson clonality was calculated by taking the square root of Simpson's diversity index across productive rearrangements. Not all clones reach the TCRdb copy of this immuneACCESS table, which keeps in-frame sequences only. Checked studies attribute under half of the gap to unresolved V genes and leave the rest unexplained. The V and J calls and clone size are taken from that table; D and trimming were inferred from the DNA. Counted in this sample were fewer than 250,000 clones; roughly nine tenths of them appeared once. Of the sample, around 0.7% is held by the ten largest clones.

Each collaborating institution followed its own protocols to collect whole blood in K2EDTA tubes. For TCRbeta analysis, collaborators shipped samples in one of three forms: frozen whole blood, isolated PBMCs, or DNA extracted from either of those sample types. On this clone itself: The antigen this receptor binds is unknown. No much larger clonotype is one base removed from it; base qualities were not supplied.

In this chain, TRBV28 is recombined with TRBJ2-1, and the D gene may be TRBD2, 7 bases matching. The sequence came from a middle-aged man with acute or convalescent COVID-19. The source material was peripheral blood. The DNA is as follows: TGTGCCAGCAGCCAATTGAGGGGGAGGGTGGACAATGAGCAGTTCTTC. Translated, it gives CASSQLRGRVDNEQFF.